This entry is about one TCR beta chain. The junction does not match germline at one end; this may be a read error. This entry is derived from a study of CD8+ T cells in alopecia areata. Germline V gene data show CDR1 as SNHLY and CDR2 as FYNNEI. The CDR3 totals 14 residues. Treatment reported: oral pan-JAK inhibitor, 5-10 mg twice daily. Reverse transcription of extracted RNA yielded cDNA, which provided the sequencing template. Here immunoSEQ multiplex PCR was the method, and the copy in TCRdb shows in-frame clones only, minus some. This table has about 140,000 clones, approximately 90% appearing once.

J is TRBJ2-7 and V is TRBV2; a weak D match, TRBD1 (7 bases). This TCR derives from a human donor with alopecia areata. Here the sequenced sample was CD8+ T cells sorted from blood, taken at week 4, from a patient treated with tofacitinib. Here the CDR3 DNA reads TGTGCCAGCAGTGAATTGCAGGGGGGCGCAAACTTGGCTTTC. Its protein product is CASSELQGGANLAF.